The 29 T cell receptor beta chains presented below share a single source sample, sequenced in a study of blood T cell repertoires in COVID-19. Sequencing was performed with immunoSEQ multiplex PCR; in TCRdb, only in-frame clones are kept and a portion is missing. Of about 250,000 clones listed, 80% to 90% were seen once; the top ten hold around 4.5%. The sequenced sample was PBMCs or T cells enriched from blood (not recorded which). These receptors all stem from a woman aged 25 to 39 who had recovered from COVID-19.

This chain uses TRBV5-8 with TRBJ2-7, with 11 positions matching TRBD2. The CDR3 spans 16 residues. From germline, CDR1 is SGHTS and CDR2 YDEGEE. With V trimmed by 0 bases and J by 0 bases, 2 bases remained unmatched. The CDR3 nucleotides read TGTGCCAGCAGCTTGGCCGGACTAGCGGGCTCCTACGAGCAGTACTTC. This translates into CASSLAGLAGSYEQYF.

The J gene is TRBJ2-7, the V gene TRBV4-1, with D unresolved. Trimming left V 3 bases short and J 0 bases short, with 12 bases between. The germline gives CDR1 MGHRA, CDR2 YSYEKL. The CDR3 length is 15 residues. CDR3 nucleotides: TGCGCCAGCAGCCAGGAGCCTCTAAGCTCCTACGAGCAGTACTTC. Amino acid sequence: CASSQEPLSSYEQYF.

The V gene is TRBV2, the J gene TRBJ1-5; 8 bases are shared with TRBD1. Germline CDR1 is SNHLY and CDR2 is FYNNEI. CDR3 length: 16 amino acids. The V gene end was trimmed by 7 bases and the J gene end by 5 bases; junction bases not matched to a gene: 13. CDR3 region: CASKDRAGTWDQPQHF. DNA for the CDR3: TGTGCCAGCAAGGACAGGGCCGGAACGTGGGATCAGCCCCAGCATTTT.

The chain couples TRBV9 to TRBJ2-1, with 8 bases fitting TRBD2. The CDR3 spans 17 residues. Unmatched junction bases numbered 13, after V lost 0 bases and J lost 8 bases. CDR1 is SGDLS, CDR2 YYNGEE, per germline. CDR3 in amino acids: CASSVALLGLGGDEQFF. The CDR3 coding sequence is TGTGCCAGCAGCGTAGCCCTCTTGGGACTAGGTGGGGATGAGCAGTTCTTC.

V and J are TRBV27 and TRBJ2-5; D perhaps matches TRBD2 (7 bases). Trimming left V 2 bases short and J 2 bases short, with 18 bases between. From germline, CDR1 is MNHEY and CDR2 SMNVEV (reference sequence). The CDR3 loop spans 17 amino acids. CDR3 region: CASSLLRGGSGQETQYF. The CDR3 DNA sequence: TGTGCCAGCAGTTTACTGAGGGGGGGAAGCGGGCAAGAGACCCAGTACTTC.

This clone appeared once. The CDR3 DNA follows: TGTGCCAGCAGCTTTTCGGGATCGCATCAGCCCCAGCATTTT. It translates to CASSFSGSHQPQHF. The chain recombines TRBV7-9 with TRBJ1-5, with unresolved D. The CDR3 loop spans 14 amino acids. Trimming took 3 bases from V and 5 from J, leaving 11 bases between them. CDR1 is SEHNR and CDR2 is FQNEAQ in the germline V gene (reference sequence).

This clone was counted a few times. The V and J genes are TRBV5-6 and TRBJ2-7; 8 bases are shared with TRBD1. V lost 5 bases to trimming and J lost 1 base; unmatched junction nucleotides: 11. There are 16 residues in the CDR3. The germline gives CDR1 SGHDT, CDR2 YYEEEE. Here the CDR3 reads CASSSLFGQGSYEQYF. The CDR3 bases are TGTGCCAGCAGTTCCCTTTTCGGACAGGGTTCCTACGAGCAGTACTTC.

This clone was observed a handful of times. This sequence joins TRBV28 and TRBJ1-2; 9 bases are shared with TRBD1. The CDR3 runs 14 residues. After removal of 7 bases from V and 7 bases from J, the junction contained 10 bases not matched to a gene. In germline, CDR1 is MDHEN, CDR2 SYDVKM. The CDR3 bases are TGTGCCAGCACACCGGGACAGGGTCTTGCTGGCTACACCTTC. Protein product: CASTPGQGLAGYTF.

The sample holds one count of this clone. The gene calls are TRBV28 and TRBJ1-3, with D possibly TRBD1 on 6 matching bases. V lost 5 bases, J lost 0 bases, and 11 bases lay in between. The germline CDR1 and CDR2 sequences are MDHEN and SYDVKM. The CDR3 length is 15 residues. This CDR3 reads CASSQGQRSGNTIYF. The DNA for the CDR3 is TGTGCCAGCAGTCAAGGACAGCGCTCTGGAAACACCATATATTTT.

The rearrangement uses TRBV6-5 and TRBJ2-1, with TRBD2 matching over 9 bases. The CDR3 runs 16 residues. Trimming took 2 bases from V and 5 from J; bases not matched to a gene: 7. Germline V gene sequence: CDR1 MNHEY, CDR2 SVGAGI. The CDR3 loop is CASSYTTGLADNEQFF. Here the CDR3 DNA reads TGTGCCAGCAGTTACACTACGGGACTAGCTGACAATGAGCAGTTCTTC.

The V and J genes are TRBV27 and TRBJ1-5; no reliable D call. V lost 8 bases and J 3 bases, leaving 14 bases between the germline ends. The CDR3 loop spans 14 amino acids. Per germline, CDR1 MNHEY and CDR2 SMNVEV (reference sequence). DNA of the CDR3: TGTGCCAGCGCCATAGTTGGAGACAATCAGCCCCAGCATTTT. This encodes CASAIVGDNQPQHF.

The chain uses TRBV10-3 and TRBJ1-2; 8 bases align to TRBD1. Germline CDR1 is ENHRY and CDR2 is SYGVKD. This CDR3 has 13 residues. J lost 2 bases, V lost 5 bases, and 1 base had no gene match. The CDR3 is CAISRDRNYGYTF. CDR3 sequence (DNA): TGTGCCATCAGTAGGGACAGGAACTATGGCTACACCTTC.

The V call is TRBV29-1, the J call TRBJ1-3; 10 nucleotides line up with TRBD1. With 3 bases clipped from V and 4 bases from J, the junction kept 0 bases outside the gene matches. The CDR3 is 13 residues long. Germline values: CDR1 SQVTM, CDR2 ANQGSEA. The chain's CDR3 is CSVEDRGGNTIYF. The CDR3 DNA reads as TGCAGCGTTGAGGACAGGGGGGGAAACACCATATATTTT.

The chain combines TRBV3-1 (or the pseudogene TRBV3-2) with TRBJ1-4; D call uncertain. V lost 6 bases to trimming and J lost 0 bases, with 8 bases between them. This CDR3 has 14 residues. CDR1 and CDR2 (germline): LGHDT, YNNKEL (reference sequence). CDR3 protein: CASRPGATNEKLFF. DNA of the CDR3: TGTGCCAGCAGACCGGGTGCAACTAATGAAAAACTGTTTTTT.

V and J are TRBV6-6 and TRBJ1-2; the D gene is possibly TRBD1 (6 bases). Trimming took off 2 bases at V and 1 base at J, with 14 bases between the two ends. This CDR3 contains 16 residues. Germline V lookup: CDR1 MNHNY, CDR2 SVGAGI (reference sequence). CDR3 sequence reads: CASSYPGHRGNYGYTF. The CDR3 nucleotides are TGTGCCAGCAGTTACCCGGGACATCGGGGTAACTATGGCTACACCTTC.

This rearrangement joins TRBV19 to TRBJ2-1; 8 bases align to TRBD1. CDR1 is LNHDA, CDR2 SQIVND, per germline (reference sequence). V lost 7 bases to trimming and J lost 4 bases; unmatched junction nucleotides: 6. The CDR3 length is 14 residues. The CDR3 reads CASTLGQEYNEQFF. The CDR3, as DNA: TGTGCCAGTACCCTGGGACAGGAGTACAATGAGCAGTTCTTC.

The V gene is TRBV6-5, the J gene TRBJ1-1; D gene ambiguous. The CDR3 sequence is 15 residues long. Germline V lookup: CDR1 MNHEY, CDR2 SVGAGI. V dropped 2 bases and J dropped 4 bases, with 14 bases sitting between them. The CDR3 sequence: CASSYVSGLFTEAFF. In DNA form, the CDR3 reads TGTGCCAGCAGTTACGTTAGTGGACTGTTCACTGAAGCTTTCTTT.

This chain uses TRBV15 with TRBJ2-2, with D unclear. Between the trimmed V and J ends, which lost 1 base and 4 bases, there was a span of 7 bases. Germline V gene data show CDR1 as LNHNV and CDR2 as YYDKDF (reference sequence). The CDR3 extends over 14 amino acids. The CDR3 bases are TGTGCCACCAGCAGAGGCGGCAGCACCGGGGAGCTGTTTTTT. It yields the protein CATSRGGSTGELFF.

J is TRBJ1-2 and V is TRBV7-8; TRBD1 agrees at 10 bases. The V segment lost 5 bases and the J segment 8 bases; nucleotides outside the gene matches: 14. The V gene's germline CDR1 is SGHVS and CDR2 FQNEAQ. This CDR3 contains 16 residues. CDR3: CASSAPLGQGVGGYTF. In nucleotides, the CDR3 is TGTGCCAGCAGCGCCCCCCTAGGACAGGGGGTTGGCGGCTACACCTTC.

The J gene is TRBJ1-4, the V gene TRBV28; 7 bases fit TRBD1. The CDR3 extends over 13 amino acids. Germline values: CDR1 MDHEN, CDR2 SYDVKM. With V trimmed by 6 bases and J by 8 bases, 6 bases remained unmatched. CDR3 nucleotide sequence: TGTGCCAGCAGCTACACAGGGGACGAAAAACTGTTTTTT. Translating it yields CASSYTGDEKLFF.

CDR3 sequence: CASSLETAYTEAFF. CDR3 in DNA: TGCGCCAGCAGCTTGGAAACAGCATACACTGAAGCTTTCTTT. This chain uses TRBV5-1 with TRBJ1-1; D is ambiguous. Per germline, CDR1 SGHRS and CDR2 YFSETQ. V lost 0 bases and J lost 3, with 9 bases in between. The CDR3 has 14 residues.

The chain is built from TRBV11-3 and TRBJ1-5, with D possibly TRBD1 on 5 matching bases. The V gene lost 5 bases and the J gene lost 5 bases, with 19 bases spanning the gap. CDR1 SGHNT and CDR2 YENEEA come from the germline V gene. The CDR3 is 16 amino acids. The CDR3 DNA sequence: TGTGCCAGCAGCCCCCGGGGGAGGGGAGGCGATCAGCCCCAGCATTTT. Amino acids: CASSPRGRGGDQPQHF. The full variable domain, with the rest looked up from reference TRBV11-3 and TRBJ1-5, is EAGVVQSPRYKIIEKKQPVAFWCNPISGHNTLYWYLQNLGQGPELLIRYENEEAVDDSQLPKDRFSAERLKGVDSTLKIQPAELGDSAVYLCASSPRGRGGDQPQHFGDGTRLSIL.

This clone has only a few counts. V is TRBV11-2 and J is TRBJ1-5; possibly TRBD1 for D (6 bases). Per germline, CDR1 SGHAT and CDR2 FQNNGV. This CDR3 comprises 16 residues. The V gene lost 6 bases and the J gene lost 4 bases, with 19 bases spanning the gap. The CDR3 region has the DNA TGTGCCAGCAGTCCGCAGGGGTGGGCGTCGAATCAGCCCCAGCATTTT. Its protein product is CASSPQGWASNQPQHF.

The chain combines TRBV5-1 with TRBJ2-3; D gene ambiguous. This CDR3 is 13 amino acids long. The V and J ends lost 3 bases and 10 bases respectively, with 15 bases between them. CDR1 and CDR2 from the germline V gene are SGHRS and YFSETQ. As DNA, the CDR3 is TGCGCCAGCAGCTCCCCAGGTTCCTTTGCGCAGTATTTT. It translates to CASSSPGSFAQYF.

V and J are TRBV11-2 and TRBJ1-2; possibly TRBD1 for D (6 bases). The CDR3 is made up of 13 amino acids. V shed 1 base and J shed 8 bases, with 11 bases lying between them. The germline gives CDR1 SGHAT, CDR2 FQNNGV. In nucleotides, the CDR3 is TGTGCCAGCAGCTTAGTACAGGGAAGCGGCTACACCTTC. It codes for CASSLVQGSGYTF.

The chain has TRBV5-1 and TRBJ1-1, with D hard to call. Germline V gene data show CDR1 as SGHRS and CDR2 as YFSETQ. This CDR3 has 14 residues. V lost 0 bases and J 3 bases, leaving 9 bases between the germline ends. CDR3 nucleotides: TGCGCCAGCAGCTTGGATCAGTCTTACACTGAAGCTTTCTTT. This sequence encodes CASSLDQSYTEAFF. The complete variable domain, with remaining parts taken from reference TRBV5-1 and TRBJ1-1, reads KAGVTQTPRYLIKTRGQQVTLSCSPISGHRSVSWYQQTPGQGLQFLFEYFSETQRNKGNFPGRFSGRQFSNSRSEMNVSTLELGDSALYLCASSLDQSYTEAFFGQGTRLTVV.

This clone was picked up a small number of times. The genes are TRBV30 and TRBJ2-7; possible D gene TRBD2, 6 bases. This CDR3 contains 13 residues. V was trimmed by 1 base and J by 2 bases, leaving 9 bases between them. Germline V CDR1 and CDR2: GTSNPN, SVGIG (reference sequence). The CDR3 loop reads CAWSGVAAYEQYF. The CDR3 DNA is TGTGCCTGGAGTGGAGTAGCGGCCTACGAGCAGTACTTC.

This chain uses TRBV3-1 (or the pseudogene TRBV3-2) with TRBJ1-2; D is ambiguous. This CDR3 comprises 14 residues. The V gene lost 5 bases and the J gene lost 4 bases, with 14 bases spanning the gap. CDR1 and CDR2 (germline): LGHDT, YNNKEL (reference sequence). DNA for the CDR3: TGTGCCAGCAGCGTGGGCAGCCTATCCTATGGCTACACCTTC. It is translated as CASSVGSLSYGYTF.

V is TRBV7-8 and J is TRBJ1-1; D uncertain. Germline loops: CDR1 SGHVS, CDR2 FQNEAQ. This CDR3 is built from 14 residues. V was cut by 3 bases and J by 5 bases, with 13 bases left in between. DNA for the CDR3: TGTGCCAGCAGCTTTGACCGGGGAACGACTGAAGCTTTCTTT. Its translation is CASSFDRGTTEAFF.